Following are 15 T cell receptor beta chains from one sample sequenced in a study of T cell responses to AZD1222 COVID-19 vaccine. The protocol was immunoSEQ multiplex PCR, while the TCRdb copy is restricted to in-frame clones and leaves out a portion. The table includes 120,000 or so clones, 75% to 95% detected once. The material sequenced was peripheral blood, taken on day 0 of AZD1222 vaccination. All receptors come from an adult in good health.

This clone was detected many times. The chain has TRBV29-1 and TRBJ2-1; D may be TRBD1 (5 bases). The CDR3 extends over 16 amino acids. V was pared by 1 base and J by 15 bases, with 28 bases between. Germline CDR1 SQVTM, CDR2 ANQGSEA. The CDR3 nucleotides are TGCAGCGTTGAAGCTACAGGATTTAGTGGTATCTTGGTGGGGTTCTTC. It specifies CSVEATGFSGILVGFF.

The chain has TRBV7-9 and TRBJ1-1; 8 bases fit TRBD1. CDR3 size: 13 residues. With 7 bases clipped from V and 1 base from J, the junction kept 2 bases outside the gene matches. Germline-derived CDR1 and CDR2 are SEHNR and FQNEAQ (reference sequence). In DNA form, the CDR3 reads TGTGCCAGCATCGGGACAGGGAACACTGAAGCTTTCTTT. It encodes CASIGTGNTEAFF.

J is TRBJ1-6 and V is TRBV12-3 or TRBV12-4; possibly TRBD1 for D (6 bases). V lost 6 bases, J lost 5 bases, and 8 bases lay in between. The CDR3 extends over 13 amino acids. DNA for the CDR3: TGTGCCAGCAGGCGGACAGATAATTCACCCCTCCACTTT. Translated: CASRRTDNSPLHF.

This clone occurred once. The CDR3 DNA sequence: TGCGCCAGGCCTCCCTTGGGGCAATCCCCGTTCGGGCAGTACTTC. Translating it yields CARPPLGQSPFGQYF. V is TRBV5-1 and J is TRBJ2-7; TRBD1 might be the D (5 bases). The CDR3 loop spans 15 amino acids. Trimming cost V 8 bases and J 9 bases, with 27 bases left between them. From germline, CDR1 is SGHRS and CDR2 YFSETQ.

CDR3 amino acids: CSVWDRGEFEQFF. CDR3 nucleotides: TGCAGCGTTTGGGACAGGGGGGAATTTGAGCAGTTCTTC. This sequence joins TRBV29-1 and TRBJ2-1; TRBD1 aligns across 11 bases. The junction had 6 bases not matched to a gene; V was cut back by 5 bases and J by 9 bases. The CDR3 sequence is 13 residues long. CDR1 SQVTM and CDR2 ANQGSEA come from the germline V gene.

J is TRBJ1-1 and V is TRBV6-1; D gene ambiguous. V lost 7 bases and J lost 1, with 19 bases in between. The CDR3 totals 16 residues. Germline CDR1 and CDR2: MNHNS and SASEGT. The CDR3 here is CASIKAKRRENTEAFF. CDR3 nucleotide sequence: TGTGCCAGCATTAAAGCCAAGCGGCGGGAGAACACTGAAGCTTTCTTT.

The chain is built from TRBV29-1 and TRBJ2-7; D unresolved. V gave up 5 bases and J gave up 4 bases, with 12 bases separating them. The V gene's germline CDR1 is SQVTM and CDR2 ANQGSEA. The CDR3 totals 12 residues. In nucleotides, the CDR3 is TGCAGCGTTCAGACAACCCTTTACGAGCAGTACTTC. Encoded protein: CSVQTTLYEQYF.

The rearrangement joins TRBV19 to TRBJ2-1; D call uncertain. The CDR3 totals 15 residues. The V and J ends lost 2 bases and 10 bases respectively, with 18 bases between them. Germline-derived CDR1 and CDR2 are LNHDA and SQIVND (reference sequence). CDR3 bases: TGTGCCAGTAGTATACTAGGCGGTAGCCTGGGGGAGCAGTTCTTC. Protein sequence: CASSILGGSLGEQFF.

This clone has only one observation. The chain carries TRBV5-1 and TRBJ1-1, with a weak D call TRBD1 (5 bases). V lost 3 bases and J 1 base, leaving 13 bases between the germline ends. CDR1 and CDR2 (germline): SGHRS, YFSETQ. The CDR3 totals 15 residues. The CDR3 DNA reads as TGCGCCAGCAGCTCAGGGACCGGCCCGAACACTGAAGCTTTCTTT. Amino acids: CASSSGTGPNTEAFF.

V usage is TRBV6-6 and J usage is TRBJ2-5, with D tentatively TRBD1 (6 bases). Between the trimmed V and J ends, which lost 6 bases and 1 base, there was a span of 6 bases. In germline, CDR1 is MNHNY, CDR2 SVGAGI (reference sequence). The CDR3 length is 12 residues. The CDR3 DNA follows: TGTGCCAGCAGGGACAGCCAAGAGACCCAGTACTTC. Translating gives CASRDSQETQYF.

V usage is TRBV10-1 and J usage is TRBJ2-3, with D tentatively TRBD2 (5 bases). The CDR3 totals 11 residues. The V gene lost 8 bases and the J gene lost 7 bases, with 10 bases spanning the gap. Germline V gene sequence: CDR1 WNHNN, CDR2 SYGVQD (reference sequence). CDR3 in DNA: TGCGCCAGCGGGCGGAGGAATACGCAGTATTTT. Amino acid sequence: CASGRRNTQYF.

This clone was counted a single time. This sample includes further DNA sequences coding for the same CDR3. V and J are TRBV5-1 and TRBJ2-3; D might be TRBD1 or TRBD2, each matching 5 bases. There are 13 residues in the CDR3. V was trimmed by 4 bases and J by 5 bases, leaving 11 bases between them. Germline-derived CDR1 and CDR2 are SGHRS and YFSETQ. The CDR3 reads CASSLVGEDTQYF. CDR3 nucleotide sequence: TGCGCCAGCAGCCTCGTGGGGGAAGATACGCAGTATTTT.

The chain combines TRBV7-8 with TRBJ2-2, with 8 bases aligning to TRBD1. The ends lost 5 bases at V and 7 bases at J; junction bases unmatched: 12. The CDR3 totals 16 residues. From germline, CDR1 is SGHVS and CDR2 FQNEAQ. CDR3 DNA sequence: TGTGCCAGCAGCGCTGGACAGGGAGGTTTGGGCGGGGAGCTGTTTTTT. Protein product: CASSAGQGGLGGELFF.

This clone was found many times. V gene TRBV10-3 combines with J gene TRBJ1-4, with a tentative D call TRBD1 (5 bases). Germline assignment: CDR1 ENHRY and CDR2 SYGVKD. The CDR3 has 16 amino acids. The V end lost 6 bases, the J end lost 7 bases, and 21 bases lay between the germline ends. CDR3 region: CAIRAGAAGVPEKLFF. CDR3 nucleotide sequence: TGTGCCATCAGGGCTGGGGCAGCCGGTGTCCCTGAAAAACTGTTTTTT.

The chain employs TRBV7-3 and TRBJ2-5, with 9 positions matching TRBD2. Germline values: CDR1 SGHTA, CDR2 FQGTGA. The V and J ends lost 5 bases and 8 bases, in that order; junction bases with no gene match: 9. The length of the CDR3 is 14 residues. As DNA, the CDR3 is TGTGCCAGCAGCGCCGGGACTAGCCCCAATACCCAGTACTTC. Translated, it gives CASSAGTSPNTQYF.